Listed below are T cell receptor beta chains from one sample, sequenced in a study of T cells after yellow fever vaccination. Via MiXCR, TCRdb re-called the 5' RACE reads, giving one row per CDR3 protein. The sample shows 28,000 or so distinct CDR3 sequences, about 4.6% of them seen only once. The starting material was CD8+ T cells sorted from PBMCs, obtained 5 days after the yellow fever booster vaccination. These receptors all stem from a man aged 30 to 39 who received the YFV17D yellow fever vaccine. CDR3s include the opening cysteine and the closing phenylalanine or tryptophan. Fields, in order: V gene, J gene, D gene, clone size, CDR3 protein, CDR3 DNA. D genes are given only for firm matches. Rows give clone size only sometimes, using once, few, many, or a class for an expanded clone.

V: TRBV7-9; J: TRBJ2-1; D: .; size: many; CDR3: CASSSINEQFF; DNA: TGTGCCAGCAGCTCCATAAATGAGCAGTTCTTC
V: TRBV6-5; J: TRBJ1-6; D: TRBD1; size: many; CDR3: CASSPLSGTVNSPLHF; DNA: TGTGCCAGCAGCCCACTTTCCGGGACAGTAAATTCACCCCTCCACTTT
V: TRBV29-1; J: TRBJ2-7; D: .; size: .; CDR3: CSVEAGTGYEQYF; DNA: TGCAGCGTTGAAGCCGGGACGGGCTACGAGCAGTACTTC
V: TRBV7-9; J: TRBJ1-1; D: .; size: many; CDR3: CASSLAQGRNTEAFF; DNA: TGTGCCAGCAGCTTAGCGCAGGGGAGGAACACTGAAGCTTTCTTT
V: TRBV20-1; J: TRBJ2-7; D: .; size: .; CDR3: CCASDLWAEGHYEQYF; DNA: TGCTGTGCTAGTGACCTGTGGGCGGAGGGACACTACGAGCAGTACTTC
V: TRBV5-1; J: TRBJ2-7; D: .; size: many; CDR3: CASSETGREQYF; DNA: TGCGCCAGCAGCGAGACAGGCCGGGAGCAGTACTTC
V: TRBV15; J: TRBJ1-5; D: .; size: many; CDR3: CATSRDRLISNQPQHF; DNA: TGTGCCACCAGCAGAGATCGCCTGATTAGCAATCAGCCCCAGCATTTT
V: TRBV27; J: TRBJ2-7; D: .; size: medium-sized; CDR3: CASSLGPSYEQYF; DNA: TGTGCCAGCAGTTTAGGCCCGTCCTACGAGCAGTACTTC
V: TRBV29-1; J: TRBJ2-3; D: TRBD1; size: many; CDR3: CSVQTGSDTQYF; DNA: TGCAGCGTTCAGACAGGGTCAGATACGCAGTATTTT
V: TRBV7-6; J: TRBJ2-1; D: TRBD2; size: many; CDR3: CASSLSLAGDEQFF; DNA: TGTGCCAGCAGCTTAAGCCTAGCGGGAGATGAGCAGTTCTTC
V: TRBV11-1; J: TRBJ2-1; D: TRBD2; size: many; CDR3: CASSLGVLAGNNGEFF; DNA: TGTGCCAGCAGCTTAGGCGTATTAGCGGGAAATAACGGAGAGTTCTTC
V: TRBV20-1; J: TRBJ2-1; D: .; size: many; CDR3: CSARIGSLRDSSYNEQFF; DNA: TGCAGTGCTCGAATAGGATCACTGCGGGACAGCTCCTACAATGAGCAGTTCTTC
V: TRBV29-1; J: TRBJ2-1; D: TRBD2; size: few; CDR3: CSVPLAEIYNEQFF; DNA: TGCAGCGTTCCACTAGCGGAGATTTACAATGAGCAGTTCTTC
V: TRBV29-1; J: TRBJ1-4; D: .; size: many; CDR3: CSVSRAGANEKLFF; DNA: TGCAGCGTTAGTCGGGCTGGGGCTAATGAAAAACTGTTTTTT
V: TRBV5-1; J: TRBJ2-7; D: .; size: many; CDR3: CASSGAPATYEQYF; DNA: TGCGCCAGCAGCGGGGCTCCCGCCACCTACGAGCAGTACTTC
V: TRBV20-1; J: TRBJ2-1; D: TRBD1; size: many; CDR3: CSAPTGDEQFF; DNA: TGCAGTGCTCCCACAGGGGATGAGCAGTTCTTC
V: TRBV24-1; J: TRBJ2-3; D: .; size: many; CDR3: CATSDSPEEPYTQYF; DNA: TGTGCCACCAGTGATTCTCCCGAAGAGCCATATACGCAGTATTTT
V: TRBV7-9; J: TRBJ2-1; D: .; size: many; CDR3: CASSAEGLEQFF; DNA: TGTGCCAGCAGCGCCGAGGGGCTAGAGCAGTTCTTC
V: TRBV5-1; J: TRBJ2-1; D: .; size: many; CDR3: CASSLKYDEQFF; DNA: TGCGCCAGCAGCTTGAAGTACGATGAGCAGTTCTTC
V: TRBV6-5; J: TRBJ2-2; D: .; size: many; CDR3: CASSYSSPNTGELFF; DNA: TGTGCCAGCAGTTACTCATCCCCGAACACCGGGGAGCTGTTTTTT
V: TRBV5-1; J: TRBJ2-1; D: TRBD2; size: many; CDR3: CASSLPLEAGVNNEQFF; DNA: TGCGCCAGCAGCCTCCCTTTAGAAGCGGGAGTAAATAATGAGCAGTTCTTC
V: TRBV5-4; J: TRBJ2-7; D: TRBD1; size: many; CDR3: CASSLQGQLLGLLSYEQYF; DNA: TGTGCCAGCAGCTTACAGGGACAGCTTCTCGGCCTCCTTTCCTACGAGCAGTACTTC
V: TRBV29-1; J: TRBJ2-7; D: .; size: many; CDR3: CSVEDVGYEQYF; DNA: TGCAGCGTTGAAGATGTCGGCTACGAGCAGTACTTC
V: TRBV25-1; J: TRBJ2-5; D: .; size: many; CDR3: CASSEFRVQETQYF; DNA: TGTGCCAGCAGTGAATTTAGGGTTCAAGAGACCCAGTACTTC
V: TRBV12-3/TRBV12-4; J: TRBJ2-7; D: TRBD1; size: many; CDR3: CASTWDSNYEQYF; DNA: TGTGCCAGCACCTGGGACAGCAACTACGAGCAGTACTTC
V: TRBV10-2; J: TRBJ2-1; D: .; size: many; CDR3: CASKGGGGEQFF; DNA: TGCGCCAGCAAGGGAGGGGGGGGTGAGCAGTTCTTC
V: TRBV7-2; J: TRBJ2-7; D: .; size: many; CDR3: CASSWAGLDEQYF; DNA: TGTGCCAGCAGCTGGGCGGGGTTGGACGAGCAGTACTTC
V: TRBV7-3; J: TRBJ2-1; D: .; size: many; CDR3: CASSPDHSSYNEQFF; DNA: TGTGCCAGCAGCCCGGACCACAGCTCCTACAATGAGCAGTTCTTC
V: TRBV20-1; J: TRBJ2-5; D: .; size: many; CDR3: CSARVAGSGETQYF; DNA: TGCAGTGCTAGAGTCGCCGGGAGTGGGGAGACCCAGTACTTC
V: TRBV12-3/TRBV12-4; J: TRBJ2-6; D: .; size: .; CDR3: CASRESGANVLTF; DNA: TGTGCCAGCAGGGAGTCTGGGGCCAACGTCCTGACTTTC
V: TRBV29-1; J: TRBJ2-6; D: .; size: many; CDR3: CSVRQSSGANVLTF; DNA: TGCAGCGTGCGACAAAGCTCTGGGGCCAACGTCCTGACTTTC
V: TRBV6-6; J: TRBJ2-1; D: .; size: many; CDR3: CASSYPPEFF; DNA: TGTGCCAGCAGTTACCCCCCTGAGTTCTTC
V: TRBV4-3; J: TRBJ2-7; D: TRBD1; size: many; CDR3: CASSQDRGLGEQYF; DNA: TGCGCCAGCAGCCAAGACAGGGGGTTGGGGGAGCAGTACTTC
V: TRBV6-4; J: TRBJ2-1; D: .; size: many; CDR3: CASSDAGEQFF; DNA: TGTGCCAGCAGTGACGCTGGTGAGCAGTTCTTC
V: TRBV7-6; J: TRBJ2-1; D: TRBD2; size: many; CDR3: CASSLDPRTSTDEQFF; DNA: TGTGCCAGCAGCTTAGACCCCAGGACTAGCACCGATGAGCAGTTCTTC
V: TRBV27; J: TRBJ2-1; D: TRBD2; size: many; CDR3: CASVPGASGKDEQFF; DNA: TGTGCCAGCGTCCCCGGGGCTAGCGGGAAGGATGAGCAGTTCTTC
V: TRBV29-1; J: TRBJ2-7; D: .; size: many; CDR3: CSVLISLAVDYEQYF; DNA: TGCAGCGTTCTCATTTCCTTAGCAGTCGACTACGAGCAGTACTTC
V: TRBV27; J: TRBJ2-3; D: .; size: many; CDR3: CASSPPSWGSTDTQYF; DNA: TGTGCCAGCAGTCCGCCCAGCTGGGGAAGCACAGATACGCAGTATTTT
V: TRBV30; J: TRBJ2-7; D: TRBD2; size: many; CDR3: CAVEREGEQYF; DNA: TGTGCGGTTGAGCGGGAGGGCGAGCAGTACTTC
V: TRBV29-1; J: TRBJ2-5; D: .; size: many; CDR3: CSVANHAGQSQETQYF; DNA: TGCAGCGTTGCGAACCACGCTGGACAGAGCCAAGAGACCCAGTACTTC
V: TRBV6-2/TRBV6-3; J: TRBJ2-3; D: .; size: many; CDR3: CASTLGPPDTQYF; DNA: TGTGCCAGCACCCTCGGACCACCAGATACGCAGTATTTT
V: TRBV7-6; J: TRBJ2-1; D: TRBD1; size: many; CDR3: CASSHRDRGDEQFF; DNA: TGTGCCAGCAGCCACCGGGACAGGGGCGATGAGCAGTTCTTC
V: TRBV12-3/TRBV12-4; J: TRBJ2-1; D: .; size: many; CDR3: CASSGHEQFF; DNA: TGTGCCAGCAGTGGGCATGAGCAGTTCTTC
V: TRBV12-3/TRBV12-4; J: TRBJ1-1; D: TRBD1; size: many; CDR3: CASRTGGAEAFF; DNA: TGTGCCAGTAGGACAGGGGGGGCTGAAGCTTTCTTT
V: TRBV7-3; J: TRBJ2-2; D: .; size: few; CDR3: CASTEWETGELFF; DNA: TGTGCCAGCACTGAGTGGGAGACCGGGGAGCTGTTTTTT
V: TRBV6-2/TRBV6-3; J: TRBJ2-7; D: .; size: many; CDR3: CASSTLYEQYF; DNA: TGTGCCAGCAGTACCTTGTACGAGCAGTACTTC
V: TRBV7-3; J: TRBJ2-6; D: .; size: many; CDR3: CASSFYPSGANVLTF; DNA: TGTGCCAGCAGCTTTTACCCGTCTGGGGCCAACGTCCTGACTTTC
V: TRBV11-2; J: TRBJ2-5; D: .; size: many; CDR3: CASSPKPAGQNDQETQYF; DNA: TGTGCCAGCAGCCCTAAACCCGCGGGACAGAATGACCAAGAGACCCAGTACTTC